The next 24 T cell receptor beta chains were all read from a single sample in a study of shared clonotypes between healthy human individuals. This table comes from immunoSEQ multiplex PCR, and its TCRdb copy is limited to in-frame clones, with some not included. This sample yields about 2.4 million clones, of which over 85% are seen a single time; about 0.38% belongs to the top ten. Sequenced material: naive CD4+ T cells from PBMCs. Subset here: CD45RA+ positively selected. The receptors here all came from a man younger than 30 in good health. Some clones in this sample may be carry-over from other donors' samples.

The CDR3 here is CASSPTSGRADTQYF. Here the CDR3 DNA reads TGTGCCAGCAGTCCGACTAGCGGGAGGGCAGATACGCAGTATTTT. The V gene is TRBV25-1, the J gene TRBJ2-3, with TRBD2 identical over 14 bases. The CDR3 spans 15 residues. With V trimmed by 5 bases and J by 4 bases, 2 bases remained unmatched. Germline V CDR1 and CDR2: MGHDK, SYGVNS. Variable domain in full (rest from reference TRBV25-1 and TRBJ2-3): EADIYQTPRYLVIGTGKKITLECSQTMGHDKMYWYQQDPGMELHLIHYSYGVNSTEKGDLSSESTVSRIRTEHFPLTLESARPSHTSQYLCASSPTSGRADTQYFGPGTRLTVL.

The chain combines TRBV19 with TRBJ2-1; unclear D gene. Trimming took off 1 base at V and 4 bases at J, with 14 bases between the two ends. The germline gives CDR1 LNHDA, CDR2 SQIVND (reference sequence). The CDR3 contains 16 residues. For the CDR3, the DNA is TGTGCCAGTAGTATAGGTTCGACATTGAAGTACAATGAGCAGTTCTTC. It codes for CASSIGSTLKYNEQFF.

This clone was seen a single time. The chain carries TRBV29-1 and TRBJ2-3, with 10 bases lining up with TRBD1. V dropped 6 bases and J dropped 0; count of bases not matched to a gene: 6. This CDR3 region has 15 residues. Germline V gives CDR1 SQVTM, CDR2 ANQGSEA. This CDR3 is CSVVPGQGSTDTQYF. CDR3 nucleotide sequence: TGCAGCGTCGTTCCGGGACAGGGGAGCACAGATACGCAGTATTTT.

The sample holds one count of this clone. This CDR3 is CASSLKGTGLKTGELFF. The CDR3 bases are TGTGCCAGCAGCTTAAAGGGGACAGGGTTGAAGACCGGGGAGCTGTTTTTT. The chain couples TRBV7-9 to TRBJ2-2; 9 bases are a match to TRBD1. Germline values: CDR1 SEHNR, CDR2 FQNEAQ (reference sequence). Unmatched junction bases numbered 9, after V lost 2 bases and J lost 5 bases. This CDR3 has 17 residues. The full variable domain, with the rest looked up from reference TRBV7-9 and TRBJ2-2, is DTGVSQNPRHKITKRGQNVTFRCDPISEHNRLYWYRQTLGQGPEFLTYFQNEAQLEKSRLLSDRFSAERPKGSFSTLEIQRTEQGDSAMYLCASSLKGTGLKTGELFFGEGSRLTVL.

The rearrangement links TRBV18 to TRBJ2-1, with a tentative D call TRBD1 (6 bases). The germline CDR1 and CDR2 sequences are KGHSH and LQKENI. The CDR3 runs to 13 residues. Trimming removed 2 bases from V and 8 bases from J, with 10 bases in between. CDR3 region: CASSPDRHDEQFF. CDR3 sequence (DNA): TGTGCCAGCTCACCAGACAGGCACGATGAGCAGTTCTTC.

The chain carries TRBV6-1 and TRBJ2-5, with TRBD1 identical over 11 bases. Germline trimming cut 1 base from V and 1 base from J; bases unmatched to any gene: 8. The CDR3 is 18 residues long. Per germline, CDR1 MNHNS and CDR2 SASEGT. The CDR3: CASSEGRTGGTFQETQYF. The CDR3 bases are TGTGCCAGCAGTGAAGGGCGGACAGGGGGCACCTTCCAAGAGACCCAGTACTTC.

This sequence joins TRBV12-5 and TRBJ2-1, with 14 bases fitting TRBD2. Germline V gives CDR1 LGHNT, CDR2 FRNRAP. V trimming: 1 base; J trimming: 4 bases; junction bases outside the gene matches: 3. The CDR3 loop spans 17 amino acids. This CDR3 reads CASGLGGTSGSYNEQFF. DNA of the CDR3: TGTGCTAGTGGTTTGGGTGGGACTAGCGGGAGTTACAATGAGCAGTTCTTC.

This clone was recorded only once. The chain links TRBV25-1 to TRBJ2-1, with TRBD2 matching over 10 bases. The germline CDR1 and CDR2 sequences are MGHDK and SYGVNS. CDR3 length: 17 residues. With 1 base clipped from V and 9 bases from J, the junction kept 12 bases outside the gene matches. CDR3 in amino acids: CASSESGAGGLHGEQFF. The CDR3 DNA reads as TGTGCCAGCAGTGAATCTGGAGCGGGAGGGTTACATGGTGAGCAGTTCTTC. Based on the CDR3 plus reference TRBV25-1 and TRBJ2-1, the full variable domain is EADIYQTPRYLVIGTGKKITLECSQTMGHDKMYWYQQDPGMELHLIHYSYGVNSTEKGDLSSESTVSRIRTEHFPLTLESARPSHTSQYLCASSESGAGGLHGEQFFGPGTRLTVL.

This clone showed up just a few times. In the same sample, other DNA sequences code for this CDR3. The CDR3 DNA reads TGTGCCAGCAGTCCCGACAGGGCTGGAAACACCATATATTTT. As protein: CASSPDRAGNTIYF. The chain has TRBV6-1 and TRBJ1-3; 7 bases agree with TRBD1. CDR1 and CDR2 from the germline V gene are MNHNS and SASEGT. The V and J ends lost 5 bases and 2 bases, in that order; junction bases with no gene match: 3. The CDR3 runs to 14 residues.

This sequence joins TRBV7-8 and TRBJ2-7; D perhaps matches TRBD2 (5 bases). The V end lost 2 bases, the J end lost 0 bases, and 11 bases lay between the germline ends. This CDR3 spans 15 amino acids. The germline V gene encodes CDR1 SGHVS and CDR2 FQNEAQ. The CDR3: CASSLLSGYSYEQYF. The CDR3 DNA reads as TGTGCCAGCAGCTTACTGAGCGGATACTCCTACGAGCAGTACTTC.

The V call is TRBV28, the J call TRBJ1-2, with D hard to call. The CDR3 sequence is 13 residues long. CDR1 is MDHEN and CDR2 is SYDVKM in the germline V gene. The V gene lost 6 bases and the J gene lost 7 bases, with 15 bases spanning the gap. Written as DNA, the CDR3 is TGTGCCAGCAGCCCCCTCGCCAGGATTGGCTACACCTTC. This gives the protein CASSPLARIGYTF.

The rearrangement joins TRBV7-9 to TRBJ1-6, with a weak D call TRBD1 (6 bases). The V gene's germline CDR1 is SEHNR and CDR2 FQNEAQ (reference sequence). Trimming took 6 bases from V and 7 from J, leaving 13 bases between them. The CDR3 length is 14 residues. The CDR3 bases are TGTGCCAGCAGACCCGGGACATACAATTCACCCCTCCACTTT. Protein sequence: CASRPGTYNSPLHF.

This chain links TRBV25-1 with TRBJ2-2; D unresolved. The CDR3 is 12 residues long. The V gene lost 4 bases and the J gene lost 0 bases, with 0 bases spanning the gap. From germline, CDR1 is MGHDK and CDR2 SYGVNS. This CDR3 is CASSANTGELFF. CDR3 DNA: TGTGCCAGCAGTGCGAACACCGGGGAGCTGTTTTTT.

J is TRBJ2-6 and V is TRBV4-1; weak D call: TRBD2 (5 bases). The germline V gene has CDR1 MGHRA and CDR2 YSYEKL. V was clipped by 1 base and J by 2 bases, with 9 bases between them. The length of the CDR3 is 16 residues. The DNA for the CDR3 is TGCGCCAGCAGCCAAGGGAGGAGGACTGGGGCCAACGTCCTGACTTTC. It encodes CASSQGRRTGANVLTF.

The CDR3 DNA is TGTGCCAGCAGTAGGAGCCCGGGGCCCTACGAGCAGTACTTC. Its protein is CASSRSPGPYEQYF. The chain uses TRBV7-2 and TRBJ2-7, with D perhaps matching TRBD1 or TRBD2 (5 bases each). This CDR3 region has 14 residues. Germline V gives CDR1 SGHTA, CDR2 FQGNSA. Trimming stripped 6 bases from V and 2 bases from J, with 14 bases between.

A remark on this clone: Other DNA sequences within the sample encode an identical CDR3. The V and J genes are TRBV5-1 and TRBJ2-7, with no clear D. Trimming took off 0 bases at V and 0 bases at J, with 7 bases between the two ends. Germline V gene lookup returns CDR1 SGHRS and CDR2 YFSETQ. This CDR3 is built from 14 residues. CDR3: CASSLAAASYEQYF. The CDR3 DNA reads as TGCGCCAGCAGCTTGGCGGCGGCCTCCTACGAGCAGTACTTC.

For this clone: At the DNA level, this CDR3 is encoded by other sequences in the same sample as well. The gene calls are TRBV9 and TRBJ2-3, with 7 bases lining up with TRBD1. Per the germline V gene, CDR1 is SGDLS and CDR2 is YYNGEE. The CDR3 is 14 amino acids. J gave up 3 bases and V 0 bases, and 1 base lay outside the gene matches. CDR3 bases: TGTGCCAGCAGCGTAGCACAGGGGACAGATACGCAGTATTTT. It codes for CASSVAQGTDTQYF.

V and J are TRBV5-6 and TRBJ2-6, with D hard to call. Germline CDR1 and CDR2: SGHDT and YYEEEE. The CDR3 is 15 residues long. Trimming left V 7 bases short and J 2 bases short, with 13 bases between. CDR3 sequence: CASEHRSTGANVLTF. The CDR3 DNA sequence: TGTGCCAGCGAACACAGAAGCACTGGGGCCAACGTCCTGACTTTC.

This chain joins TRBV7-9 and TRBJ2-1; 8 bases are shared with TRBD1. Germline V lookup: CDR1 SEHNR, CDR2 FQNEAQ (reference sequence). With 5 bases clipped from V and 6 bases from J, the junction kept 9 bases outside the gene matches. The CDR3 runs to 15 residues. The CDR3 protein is CASSPGQGRGNEQFF. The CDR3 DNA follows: TGTGCCAGCAGCCCTGGACAGGGAAGAGGCAATGAGCAGTTCTTC.

The CDR3 here is CAWSKGLGNEKLFF. The CDR3 DNA follows: TGTGCCTGGAGTAAGGGTCTGGGGAATGAAAAACTGTTTTTT. This chain joins TRBV30 and TRBJ1-4; D is uncertain. Per the germline V gene, CDR1 is GTSNPN and CDR2 is SVGIG (reference sequence). This CDR3 has 14 amino acids. V gave up 2 bases and J gave up 5 bases, with 12 bases separating them.

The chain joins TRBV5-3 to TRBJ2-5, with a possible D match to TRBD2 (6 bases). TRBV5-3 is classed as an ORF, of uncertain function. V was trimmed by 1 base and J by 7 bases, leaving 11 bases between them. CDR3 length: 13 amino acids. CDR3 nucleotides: TGTGCCAGAAGCTTGAATTTGGGGGGGACCCAGTACTTC. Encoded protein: CARSLNLGGTQYF.

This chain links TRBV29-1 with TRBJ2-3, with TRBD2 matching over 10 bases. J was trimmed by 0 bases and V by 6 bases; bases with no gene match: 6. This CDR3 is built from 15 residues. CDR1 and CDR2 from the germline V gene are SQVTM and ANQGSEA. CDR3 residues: CSVGTSASSTDTQYF. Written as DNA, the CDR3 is TGCAGCGTGGGGACTAGCGCCTCTAGCACAGATACGCAGTATTTT.

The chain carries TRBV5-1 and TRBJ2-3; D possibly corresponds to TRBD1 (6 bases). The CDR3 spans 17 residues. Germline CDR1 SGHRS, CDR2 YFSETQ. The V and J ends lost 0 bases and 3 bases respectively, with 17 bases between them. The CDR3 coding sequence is TGCGCCAGCAGCTTGGCGCGAGAAGGGGGATGGACAGATACGCAGTATTTT. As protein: CASSLAREGGWTDTQYF.

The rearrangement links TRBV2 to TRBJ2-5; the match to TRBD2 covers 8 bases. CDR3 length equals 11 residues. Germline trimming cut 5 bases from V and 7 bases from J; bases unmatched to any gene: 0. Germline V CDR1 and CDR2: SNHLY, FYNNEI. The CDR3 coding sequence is TGTGCCAGCAGTCGGGAGGGGACCCAGTACTTC. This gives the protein CASSREGTQYF.